A single T cell receptor (beta chain) is shown here with its context. Antigen unknown. The data were obtained in a study of breast tumors, draining lymph nodes, adjacent tissues. General observations from the study: That most tumor T cells come from lymph nodes remained unproven.

Each CDR3 protein is one row after TCRdb ran MiXCR on the multiplex PCR reads. The sample shows roughly 70,000 distinct CDR3 sequences, 40% to 55% of them seen only once. Trimming took 4 bases from V and 5 from J; bases not matched to a gene: 7. Germline V gene sequence: CDR1 SGHDT, CDR2 YYEEEE. CDR3 length: 17 residues. The TCR originated in a female donor with breast cancer. Some clones in this sample may be carry-over from other donors' samples. The chain joins TRBV5-6 to TRBJ2-2, with TRBD2 matching 14 bases. The source material was breast tumor tissue. The CDR3 region is CASSPTRTSGGTGELFF. The CDR3 nucleotides are TGTGCCAGCAGCCCCACTCGGACTAGCGGGGGGACCGGGGAGCTGTTTTTT.